This is a list of T cell receptor beta chains from one sample in a study of cytomegalovirus exposure and HLA in healthy donors. TCRdb keeps only in-frame clones here, not all; method: immunoSEQ multiplex PCR. Of some 150,000 clones listed, just under 85% are singletons. The sequenced sample consisted of PBMCs. The receptors come from a man under 40 in good health and CMV-seropositive. Each CDR3 is given with its conserved first and last residue. Each record gives: D gene, V gene, clone size, J gene, CDR3 protein, CDR3 DNA. The D gene is left open where the match is weak. Clone size is not always given. Where it is, it says once, few, many or a class for expanded clones.

D: NA
V: TRBV15
size: NA
J: TRBJ2-1
CDR3: CATSEGLNNEQFF
DNA: TGTGCCACCAGCGAGGGACTTAACAATGAGCAGTTCTTC

D: NA
V: TRBV29-1
size: few
J: TRBJ1-4
CDR3: CSVVSDGKLFF
DNA: TGCAGCGTCGTGAGCGACGGGAAACTGTTTTTT

D: NA
V: TRBV7-2
size: NA
J: TRBJ1-3
CDR3: CASSLASGQGQNTIYF
DNA: TGTGCCAGCAGCTTAGCTAGTGGTCAGGGGCAAAACACCATATATTTT

D: NA
V: TRBV19
size: NA
J: TRBJ2-1
CDR3: CASSGSGHEQFF
DNA: TGTGCCAGTAGCGGGAGCGGGCATGAGCAGTTCTTC

D: NA
V: TRBV9
size: NA
J: TRBJ1-1
CDR3: CASSEEANTEAFF
DNA: TGTGCCAGCAGCGAGGAGGCGAACACTGAAGCTTTCTTT

D: NA
V: TRBV18
size: NA
J: TRBJ2-7
CDR3: CASSLAERYEQYF
DNA: TGTGCCAGCTCACTTGCAGAGCGCTACGAGCAGTACTTC

D: TRBD1
V: TRBV28
size: NA
J: TRBJ1-5
CDR3: CASSLGGTGFQPQHF
DNA: TGTGCCAGCAGTTTGGGGGGGACAGGGTTTCAGCCCCAGCATTTT

D: NA
V: TRBV27
size: NA
J: TRBJ2-7
CDR3: CASRAGSRYEQYF
DNA: TGTGCCAGCAGGGCGGGGTCTCGCTACGAGCAGTACTTC

D: NA
V: TRBV10-3
size: NA
J: TRBJ2-7
CDR3: CAISGREGAYEQYF
DNA: TGTGCCATCAGTGGAAGGGAGGGGGCCTACGAGCAGTACTTC

D: TRBD2
V: TRBV9
size: NA
J: TRBJ2-3
CDR3: CASSGLSGGTTDTQYF
DNA: TGTGCCAGCAGCGGCCTTAGCGGGGGAACCACAGATACGCAGTATTTT

D: NA
V: TRBV5-3
size: NA
J: TRBJ2-1
CDR3: CARSPRTDINYNEQFF
DNA: TGTGCCAGAAGCCCTAGGACAGATATAAATTACAATGAGCAGTTCTTC

D: TRBD2
V: TRBV4-1
size: NA
J: TRBJ2-3
CDR3: CASSHLAGGLDTQYF
DNA: TGCGCCAGCAGCCATCTAGCGGGAGGGTTGGATACGCAGTATTTT

D: NA
V: TRBV5-1
size: NA
J: TRBJ2-1
CDR3: CASSSGLGGTYNEQFF
DNA: TGCGCCAGCAGCTCCGGACTAGGGGGAACCTACAATGAGCAGTTCTTC

D: NA
V: TRBV13
size: NA
J: TRBJ2-7
CDR3: CASSPGLSYEQYF
DNA: TGTGCCAGCAGCCCCGGACTCTCCTACGAGCAGTACTTC

D: NA
V: TRBV6-5
size: NA
J: TRBJ2-2
CDR3: CASSLLYRSGGELFF
DNA: TGTGCCAGCAGTCTGCTATATAGAAGTGGCGGGGAGCTGTTTTTT

D: NA
V: TRBV5-5
size: NA
J: TRBJ1-5
CDR3: CASSPGAVGNQPQHF
DNA: TGTGCCAGCAGCCCGGGTGCGGTGGGCAATCAGCCCCAGCATTTT

D: NA
V: TRBV6-1
size: NA
J: TRBJ1-2
CDR3: CASSEAGGVNYGCTF
DNA: TGTGCCAGCAGTGAAGCAGGAGGGGTGAACTATGGCTGCACCTTC

D: TRBD1
V: TRBV23-1
size: NA
J: TRBJ1-4
CDR3: CASSRQGTINEKLFF
DNA: TGCGCCAGCAGCCGACAGGGTACCATTAATGAAAAACTGTTTTTT

D: TRBD1
V: TRBV7-9
size: NA
J: TRBJ1-2
CDR3: CASSLASGQGRTDGYTF
DNA: TGTGCCAGCAGCTTAGCCAGTGGACAGGGAAGGACGGATGGCTACACCTTC

D: NA
V: TRBV7-2
size: once
J: TRBJ2-1
CDR3: CASSFTPGGYNEQFF
DNA: TGTGCCAGCAGCTTCACCCCCGGAGGTTACAATGAGCAGTTCTTC

D: NA
V: TRBV18
size: NA
J: TRBJ2-2
CDR3: CASSPTAGFANTGELFF
DNA: TGTGCCAGCTCACCGACCGCAGGGTTCGCGAACACCGGGGAGCTGTTTTTT

D: NA
V: TRBV28
size: NA
J: TRBJ2-7
CDR3: CASSLRGREQYF
DNA: TGTGCCAGCAGTTTAAGGGGTCGGGAGCAGTACTTC

D: NA
V: TRBV10-3
size: NA
J: TRBJ2-3
CDR3: CAIRGSSGTDTQYF
DNA: TGTGCCATCAGAGGGTCTAGCGGCACAGATACGCAGTATTTT

D: NA
V: TRBV7-9
size: NA
J: TRBJ1-2
CDR3: CASSLDRGTYGYTF
DNA: TGTGCCAGCAGCTTAGATAGGGGTACCTATGGCTACACCTTC

D: TRBD2
V: TRBV28
size: NA
J: TRBJ2-3
CDR3: CASSYPVLAGVITSTDTQYF
DNA: TGTGCCAGCAGTTACCCCGTGCTAGCGGGAGTTATAACTAGCACAGATACGCAGTATTTT

D: NA
V: TRBV12-2
size: NA
J: TRBJ2-4
CDR3: CASRFVRDTSLAKNIQYF
DNA: TGTGCAAGTCGCTTCGTTCGGGACACCTCCCTAGCCAAAAACATTCAGTACTTC

D: TRBD1
V: TRBV18
size: NA
J: TRBJ2-7
CDR3: CASSPGQGPYEQYF
DNA: TGTGCCAGCTCACCGGGACAGGGGCCCTACGAGCAGTACTTC

D: NA
V: TRBV19
size: NA
J: TRBJ1-2
CDR3: CASKRTEQANYGYTF
DNA: TGTGCCAGTAAGAGGACAGAACAGGCTAACTATGGCTACACCTTC

D: NA
V: TRBV13
size: few
J: TRBJ1-1
CDR3: CASTKGGPNTEAFF
DNA: TGTGCCAGCACAAAGGGGGGGCCGAACACTGAAGCTTTCTTT

D: NA
V: TRBV5-4
size: NA
J: TRBJ1-1
CDR3: CASSSGVINTEAFF
DNA: TGTGCCAGCAGCTCGGGGGTGATTAACACTGAAGCTTTCTTT

D: TRBD2
V: TRBV5-4
size: NA
J: TRBJ2-2
CDR3: CASSSGLAGAVTGELFF
DNA: TGTGCCAGCAGCTCCGGACTAGCGGGAGCGGTGACCGGGGAGCTGTTTTTT

D: TRBD2
V: TRBV5-1
size: NA
J: TRBJ2-7
CDR3: CASSLDLAGAYEQYF
DNA: TGCGCCAGCAGCTTGGATCTAGCGGGAGCCTACGAGCAGTACTTC

D: NA
V: TRBV13
size: NA
J: TRBJ2-7
CDR3: CASSLGSGFPYEQYF
DNA: TGTGCCAGCAGCTTAGGAAGCGGTTTCCCCTACGAGCAGTACTTC

D: NA
V: TRBV5-4
size: NA
J: TRBJ2-7
CDR3: CASSLPGHYEQYF
DNA: TGTGCCAGCAGCTTGCCAGGGCATTACGAGCAGTACTTC

D: TRBD1
V: TRBV7-9
size: NA
J: TRBJ2-3
CDR3: CASSLPGTVTDTQYF
DNA: TGTGCCAGCAGCCTCCCCGGGACAGTCACAGATACGCAGTATTTT

D: NA
V: TRBV7-9
size: NA
J: TRBJ2-5
CDR3: CASSLAREGQETQYF
DNA: TGTGCCAGCAGCTTAGCCCGGGAAGGCCAAGAGACCCAGTACTTC

D: NA
V: TRBV7-9
size: NA
J: TRBJ2-7
CDR3: CASSTVDSSYEQYF
DNA: TGTGCCAGCAGCACCGTGGACAGCTCCTACGAGCAGTACTTC

D: TRBD1
V: TRBV6-5
size: NA
J: TRBJ2-2
CDR3: CASGTGDTGELFF
DNA: TGTGCCAGCGGGACAGGGGACACCGGGGAGCTGTTTTTT

D: TRBD2
V: TRBV6-5
size: NA
J: TRBJ2-2
CDR3: CASSYWLAGDSGELFF
DNA: TGTGCCAGCAGTTACTGGCTAGCGGGAGATTCCGGGGAGCTGTTTTTT

D: NA
V: TRBV2
size: NA
J: TRBJ1-5
CDR3: CASKRGSGNQPQHF
DNA: TGTGCCAGCAAGAGGGGGAGTGGCAATCAGCCCCAGCATTTT